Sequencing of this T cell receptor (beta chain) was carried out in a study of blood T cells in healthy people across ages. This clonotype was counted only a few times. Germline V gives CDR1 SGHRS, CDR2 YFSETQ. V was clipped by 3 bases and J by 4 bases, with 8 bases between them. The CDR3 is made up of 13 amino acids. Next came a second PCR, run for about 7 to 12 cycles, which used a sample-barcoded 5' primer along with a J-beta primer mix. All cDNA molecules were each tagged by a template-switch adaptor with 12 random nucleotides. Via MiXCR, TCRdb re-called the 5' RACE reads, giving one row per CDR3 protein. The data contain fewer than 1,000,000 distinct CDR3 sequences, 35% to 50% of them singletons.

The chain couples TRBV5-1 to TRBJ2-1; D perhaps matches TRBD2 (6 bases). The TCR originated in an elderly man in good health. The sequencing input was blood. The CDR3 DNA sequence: TGCGCCAGCAGCTGGGACTTGTACAATGAGCAGTTCTTC. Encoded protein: CASSWDLYNEQFF.